This T cell receptor (beta chain) was documented in a study of T cells in Graves' hyperthyroidism and ophthalmopathy. Amplified regions were TCR beta CDR3 sequences from RNA transcripts. In the first-round RT-PCR of the TCR CDR3, the HTBI primer set was used. In TCRdb, the multiplex PCR reads were re-called with MiXCR into one record per CDR3 protein. The profile shows around 300,000 distinct CDR3 sequences, around 20% of them singletons. Study results and limitations: In the analysis, a 13 V-J model separated ophthalmopathy from stable hyperthyroidism.

This CDR3 is built from 14 residues. Germline assignment: CDR1 LNHDA and CDR2 SQIVND (reference sequence). Trimming removed 5 bases at V and 5 bases at J, with 15 bases between. Disease duration was under 3 months in the ophthalmopathy patients, who also had a Clinical Activity Score of at least 3 and a NOSPECS grade of at least 4. Each diagnosis was grounded in clinical symptoms, serum thyroxine and TRAb, thyroid ultrasound, and orbital computed tomography. Using more than 8 ml of fresh peripheral blood, PBMCs were prepared. A note on this clonotype: Its antigen is not known.

Sequencing was done on a sample of blood. This TCR was recovered from a man aged 25 to 40 with Graves' ophthalmopathy. The V and J genes are TRBV19 and TRBJ1-1; the D gene is possibly TRBD1 (5 bases). The CDR3: CASSVEGRWTEAFF. The CDR3 bases are TGTGCCAGTAGTGTGGAGGGGAGGTGGACTGAAGCTTTCTTT. Full variable domain (outside the CDR3, taken from reference TRBV19 and TRBJ1-1): DGGITQSPKYLFRKEGQNVTLSCEQNLNHDAMYWYRQDPGQGLRLIYYSQIVNDFQKGDIAEGYSVSREKKESFPLTVTSAQKNPTAFYLCASSVEGRWTEAFFGQGTRLTVV.